Shown below are 3 T cell receptor beta chains from a single sample sequenced in a study of cytomegalovirus exposure and HLA in healthy donors. The PCR contained 60 Vbeta and 13 Jbeta primers. TCRdb's table, derived via immunoSEQ multiplex PCR, lists solely in-frame clones and lacks some. Here the sample spans about 69,000 clones, roughly 72% being singletons. Sample: PBMCs. The receptors shown here come from a woman under 40 in good health and CMV-seropositive.

The V and J genes are TRBV6-5 and TRBJ1-4; D remains unclear. Germline loops: CDR1 MNHEY, CDR2 SVGAGI. Trimming shortened V by 0 bases and J by 3 bases, and 8 bases separated the two germline ends. CDR3 length: 15 residues. In DNA, the CDR3 is TGTGCCAGCAGTTACTCGAAACGGGCTAATGAAAAACTGTTTTTT. This gives the protein CASSYSKRANEKLFF.

The CDR3 bases are TGTGCCAGCAGTTACGGTATGAGGAGAGAGGGCTACACCTTC. The encoded protein is CASSYGMRREGYTF. The chain recombines TRBV6-5 with TRBJ1-2; D is undetermined. There are 14 residues in the CDR3. V lost 2 bases to trimming and J lost 8 bases, with 15 bases between them. CDR1 is MNHEY and CDR2 is SVGAGI in the germline V gene.

The V gene is TRBV5-1, the J gene TRBJ2-5; the match to TRBD2 covers 7 bases. Trimming cost V 4 bases and J 2 bases; bases outside gene matches: 5. Germline V gene lookup returns CDR1 SGHRS and CDR2 YFSETQ. The length of the CDR3 is 14 residues. The CDR3 nucleotides are TGCGCCAGCAGCAAAGCGGGGCCACAAGAGACCCAGTACTTC. Its translation is CASSKAGPQETQYF. The full variable domain, its missing parts supplied by reference TRBV5-1 and TRBJ2-5, is KAGVTQTPRYLIKTRGQQVTLSCSPISGHRSVSWYQQTPGQGLQFLFEYFSETQRNKGNFPGRFSGRQFSNSRSEMNVSTLELGDSALYLCASSKAGPQETQYFGPGTRLLVL.